Following are 22 T cell receptor beta chains from one sample sequenced in a study of beta chain features in type 1 diabetes. Sequenced material consisted of expressed TCRB transcripts (all of the isolated RNA was reverse transcribed). Sequencing was performed with immunoSEQ multiplex PCR; in TCRdb, only in-frame clones are kept and a portion is missing. The data contain approximately 250,000 clones, 13% to 15% of them singletons. The sample was naive CD4+ T cells from blood. Every receptor here comes from a woman between 40 and 50 years old in good health.

This clone was found a few times. The chain is built from TRBV4-1 and TRBJ1-5, with D possibly being TRBD1 (6 bases). The germline gives CDR1 MGHRA, CDR2 YSYEKL. The CDR3 has 16 amino acids. The germline V and J ends were trimmed by 0 bases and 6 bases, with 15 bases remaining between them. As DNA, the CDR3 is TGCGCCAGCAGCCAAGATCCCCACAGGGACCGTCAGCCCCAGCATTTT. Protein sequence: CASSQDPHRDRQPQHF.

This clone turned up a few times. The CDR3 sequence: CASSKLAPQETQYF. In DNA form, the CDR3 reads TGTGCCAGCAGCAAACTAGCGCCCCAAGAGACCCAGTACTTC. The rearrangement uses TRBV21-1 and TRBJ2-5; TRBD2, as called in the table, went unchecked against the DNA. TRBV21-1 represents a pseudogene. This CDR3 spans 14 amino acids.

V usage is TRBV19 and J usage is TRBJ1-6, with D possibly matching TRBD1 (6 bases). The CDR3 runs 15 residues. Germline loops: CDR1 LNHDA, CDR2 SQIVND (reference sequence). The V end lost 4 bases, the J end lost 9 bases, and 16 bases lay between the germline ends. The CDR3 loop is CASSTSSGVPSPLHF. The CDR3 nucleotides are TGTGCCAGTAGTACTAGCTCAGGGGTACCTTCACCCCTCCACTTT.

The CDR3 sequence is CASSQDGESAYGYTF. The CDR3 nucleotides are TGTGCCAGCAGTCAGGACGGGGAGTCTGCCTATGGCTACACCTTC. The rearrangement joins TRBV2 to TRBJ1-2; D is undetermined. From germline, CDR1 is SNHLY and CDR2 FYNNEI. The CDR3 length is 15 residues. Trimming removed 5 bases at V and 4 bases at J, with 17 bases between.

The rearrangement joins TRBV6-1 to TRBJ2-5; 8 bases fit TRBD2. Trimming took 6 bases from V and 11 from J; bases not matched to a gene: 11. The germline V gene has CDR1 MNHNS and CDR2 SASEGT. This CDR3 has 13 amino acids. The CDR3 DNA reads as TGTGCCAGCAGCCCGGGACTAGTGGAAGAGCAGTACTTC. Its translation is CASSPGLVEEQYF.

The sample holds a few counts of this clone. The rearrangement uses TRBV9 and TRBJ2-3, with D tentatively TRBD2 (5 bases). The CDR3 is 12 amino acids. V dropped 3 bases and J dropped 3 bases, with 5 bases sitting between them. Germline V lookup: CDR1 SGDLS, CDR2 YYNGEE. Here the CDR3 DNA reads TGTGCCAGCAGCGCGGGGACAGATACGCAGTATTTT. It translates to CASSAGTDTQYF.

This clone was counted many times. This chain uses TRBV29-1 with TRBJ2-7; TRBD2 might be the D (6 bases). Germline V gene lookup returns CDR1 SQVTM and CDR2 ANQGSEA. The V and J ends lost 5 bases and 1 base respectively, with 12 bases between them. This CDR3 contains 13 residues. The CDR3 nucleotides are TGCAGCGTTCTAACCGGGGGATCCTACGAGCAGTACTTC. Translating it yields CSVLTGGSYEQYF.

This chain connects TRBV7-9 to TRBJ2-7; TRBD2 agrees at 11 bases. Trimming took 1 base from V and 6 from J; bases not matched to a gene: 5. The CDR3 is 15 amino acids. Germline CDR1 and CDR2: SEHNR and FQNEAQ (reference sequence). CDR3 DNA: TGTGCCAGCAGCTTAGGACTAGCGGGGTTCAGCGAGCAGTACTTC. Amino acid sequence: CASSLGLAGFSEQYF.

Only a few counts were recorded for this clone. The chain recombines TRBV12-5 with TRBJ2-5, with D maybe TRBD2 (6 bases). The germline V gene has CDR1 LGHNT and CDR2 FRNRAP. Trimming cost V 3 bases and J 5 bases, with 7 bases left between them. The CDR3 is made up of 12 amino acids. The CDR3 sequence is CASGFGGETQYF. Written as DNA, the CDR3 is TGTGCTAGTGGTTTTGGGGGGGAGACCCAGTACTTC.

In the case of this clone: Sequence at one end of the junction differs from germline and may be a read error. The genes are TRBV7-7 and TRBJ2-5, with 10 bases fitting TRBD1. Germline V gene lookup returns CDR1 SSHAT and CDR2 FNYEAQ (reference sequence). This CDR3 contains 12 residues. The CDR3 reads CASSETGGLEYF. The CDR3 DNA sequence: TGTGCTAGCAGCGAGACAGGGGGCTTGGAGTACTTC.

The table lists this clone with a few counts. This chain joins TRBV6-4 and TRBJ1-2; 8 nucleotides match TRBD1. This CDR3 is 15 amino acids long. The ends lost 4 bases at V and 2 bases at J; junction bases unmatched: 6. CDR1 is MRHNA and CDR2 is SNTAGT in the germline V gene. CDR3 sequence: CASSVGQGINYGYTF. The CDR3 DNA follows: TGTGCCAGCAGTGTTGGACAGGGAATAAACTATGGCTACACCTTC.

There are a few counts of this clone. The chain is built from TRBV9 and TRBJ1-1; 9 bases agree with TRBD1. This CDR3 comprises 16 residues. Germline V gene data show CDR1 as SGDLS and CDR2 as YYNGEE. J gave up 2 bases and V 0 bases, and 5 bases lay outside the gene matches. The CDR3 loop is CASSVEGQGGNTEAFF. Here the CDR3 DNA reads TGTGCCAGCAGCGTAGAGGGACAGGGAGGAAACACTGAAGCTTTCTTT.

The chain combines TRBV9 with TRBJ2-7; possible D gene TRBD1, 5 bases. The germline V and J ends were trimmed by 0 bases and 2 bases, with 9 bases remaining between them. The CDR3 loop spans 14 amino acids. The germline gives CDR1 SGDLS, CDR2 YYNGEE. CDR3 residues: CASSVGGRTYEQYF. The CDR3 DNA is TGTGCCAGCAGCGTAGGGGGCAGGACCTACGAGCAGTACTTC.

J is TRBJ1-6 and V is TRBV12-5; D may be TRBD1 (6 bases). Germline lookup yields CDR1 LGHNT and CDR2 FRNRAP. The CDR3 is 17 amino acids. Trimming took off 1 base at V and 8 bases at J, with 18 bases between the two ends. The CDR3 region has the DNA TGTGCTAGTGGTTTGGGACGCGGACAGCCCCGAGATTCACCCCTCCACTTT. This gives the protein CASGLGRGQPRDSPLHF.

This clone was detected only a few times. The chain recombines TRBV5-8 with TRBJ1-1; a weak D match, TRBD1 (6 bases). V was clipped by 1 base and J by 5 bases, with 18 bases between them. CDR1 is SGHTS, CDR2 YDEGEE, per germline. The CDR3 covers 16 residues. The CDR3 protein is CASSLTVGGLSTEAFF. The CDR3 DNA reads as TGTGCCAGCAGCTTGACTGTCGGGGGGCTATCAACTGAAGCTTTCTTT.

This rearrangement joins TRBV7-2 to TRBJ2-1, with D maybe TRBD1 (6 bases). There are 17 residues in the CDR3. The germline CDR1 and CDR2 sequences are SGHTA and FQGNSA. Trimming shortened V by 5 bases and J by 10 bases, and 27 bases separated the two germline ends. CDR3 amino acids: CASSINRDGQKRVEQFF. The CDR3 DNA reads TGTGCCAGCAGCATAAACCGGGACGGACAGAAGCGAGTAGAGCAGTTCTTC.

The V and J genes are TRBV19 and TRBJ1-4; 7 positions agree with TRBD1. This CDR3 contains 16 residues. Germline assignment: CDR1 LNHDA and CDR2 SQIVND (reference sequence). J gave up 8 bases and V 4 bases, and 13 bases lay outside the gene matches. CDR3: CASSRTFTGVVEKLFF. DNA of the CDR3: TGTGCCAGTAGTAGAACTTTTACAGGGGTAGTCGAAAAACTGTTTTTT. Together with reference TRBV19 and TRBJ1-4, the CDR3 gives the full variable domain: DGGITQSPKYLFRKEGQNVTLSCEQNLNHDAMYWYRQDPGQGLRLIYYSQIVNDFQKGDIAEGYSVSREKKESFPLTVTSAQKNPTAFYLCASSRTFTGVVEKLFFGSGTQLSVL.

This clone occurred a few times. This rearrangement joins TRBV7-9 to TRBJ1-2; 9 bases fit TRBD1. After removal of 4 bases from V and 4 bases from J, the junction contained 10 bases not matched to a gene. Germline CDR1 SEHNR, CDR2 FQNEAQ (reference sequence). This CDR3 has 16 amino acids. Here the CDR3 DNA reads TGTGCCAGCAGCTCAACGGACAGGGGCCCTCGCTATGGCTACACCTTC. Translated, it gives CASSSTDRGPRYGYTF.

This clone was seen a handful of times. The rearrangement uses TRBV2 and TRBJ2-5; TRBD2 agrees at 8 bases. V lost 5 bases, J lost 5 bases, and 7 bases stayed unmatched. The CDR3 sequence is 14 residues long. Germline CDR1 reads SNHLY; CDR2 reads FYNNEI. The chain's CDR3 is CASSTRGARETQYF. The CDR3, as DNA: TGTGCCAGCAGTACGCGGGGGGCTAGGGAGACCCAGTACTTC.

This chain uses TRBV5-4 with TRBJ2-3; 9 nucleotides agree with TRBD1. Germline V CDR1 and CDR2: SGHNT, YYREEE (reference sequence). The CDR3 totals 15 residues. V trimming: 3 bases; J trimming: 0 bases; junction bases outside the gene matches: 2. CDR3 DNA sequence: TGTGCCAGCAGCTCCGGACAGGGGAGCACAGATACGCAGTATTTT. Translation: CASSSGQGSTDTQYF.

Only a few counts were recorded for this clone. V usage is TRBV2 and J usage is TRBJ1-1; weak D call: TRBD1 (5 bases). The CDR3 loop spans 12 amino acids. Looked up from germline, CDR1 is SNHLY and CDR2 is FYNNEI. CDR3 in amino acids: CAVGDRNTEAFF. In DNA, the CDR3 is TGTGCAGTGGGTGACAGGAACACTGAAGCTTTCTTT. The full variable domain, rest sourced from reference TRBV2 and TRBJ1-1, is EPEVTQTPSHQVTQMGQEVILRCVPISNHLYFYWYRQILGQKVEFLVSFYNNEISEKSEIFDDQFSVERPDGSNFTLKIRSTKLEDSAMYFCAVGDRNTEAFFGQGTRLTVV.

This clone was seen at least ten times. The chain recombines TRBV29-1 with TRBJ2-3, with D unresolved. With 7 bases removed from V and 1 base from J, the gap between germline ends came to 12 bases. The CDR3 runs 13 residues. Germline CDR1 and CDR2: SQVTM and ANQGSEA. The CDR3 nucleotides read TGCAGCGACAATCCCGTGGGCACAGATACGCAGTATTTT. This sequence encodes CSDNPVGTDTQYF.